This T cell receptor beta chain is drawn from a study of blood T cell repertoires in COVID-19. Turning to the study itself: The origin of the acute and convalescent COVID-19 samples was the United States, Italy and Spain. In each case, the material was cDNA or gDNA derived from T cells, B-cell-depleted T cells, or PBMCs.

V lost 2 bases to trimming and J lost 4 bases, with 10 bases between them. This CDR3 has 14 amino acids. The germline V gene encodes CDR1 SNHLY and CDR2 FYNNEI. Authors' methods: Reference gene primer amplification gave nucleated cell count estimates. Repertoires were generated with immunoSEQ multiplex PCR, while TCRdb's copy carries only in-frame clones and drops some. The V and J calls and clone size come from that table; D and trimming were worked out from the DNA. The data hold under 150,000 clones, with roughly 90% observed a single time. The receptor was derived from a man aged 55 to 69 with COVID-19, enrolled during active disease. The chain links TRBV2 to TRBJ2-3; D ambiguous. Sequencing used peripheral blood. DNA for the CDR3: TGTGCCAGCAGTGAAAGTGAGGCCGCAGATACGCAGTATTTT. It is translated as CASSESEAADTQYF.